Below, 15 T cell receptor beta chains from the same sample are listed, as sequenced in a study of CD8 T cells in Susac syndrome (dated by TCRdb to the late 2010s). The library came from the immunoSEQ multiplex PCR assay. RNA was extracted with the RNeasy kit and about 0.5 to 1 ug was reverse transcribed using random hexamers. TCRdb ran its own pipeline on the public reads, namely fastp trimming at Q25 and MiXCR clone calling, and kept in-frame beta chains. One record per CDR3 amino acid sequence lists the most common genes and DNA. Across this sample there are about 81,000 distinct CDR3 sequences, with roughly 94% seen only once. Roughly 1% of the sample lies in the top ten. The sample taken for sequencing was CD8+ T cells from PBMCs. These receptors were taken from a human donor with Susac syndrome.

The gene calls are TRBV4-2 and TRBJ1-5; 7 bases fit TRBD1. Trimming at V came to 4 bases and at J to 5 bases, leaving 8 bases not matched to a gene. The germline gives CDR1 LGHNA, CDR2 YNFKEQ. The CDR3 length is 15 residues. The CDR3 DNA reads TGTGCCAGCAGCCTTTCCCCTACAGGGGATCAGCCCCAGCATTTT. Amino acid sequence: CASSLSPTGDQPQHF.

V and J are TRBV15 and TRBJ2-2; 7 nucleotides agree with TRBD1. The germline V gene encodes CDR1 LNHNV and CDR2 YYDKDF (reference sequence). CDR3 length equals 14 residues. The J segment lost 6 bases and the V segment lost 1 base, leaving 2 bases of the junction unmatched. DNA of the CDR3: TGTGCCACCAGCAGAGTCCAGGGGGCCGGGGAGCTGTTTTTT. Residues: CATSRVQGAGELFF.

This chain connects TRBV2 to TRBJ1-2; TRBD1 agrees at 9 bases. CDR1 and CDR2 from the germline V gene are SNHLY and FYNNEI. The V gene end was trimmed by 5 bases and the J gene end by 8 bases; junction bases not matched to a gene: 6. This CDR3 comprises 13 residues. For the CDR3, the DNA is TGTGCCAGCAGTACCGGGACAGGGATCGGCTACACCTTC. The encoded protein is CASSTGTGIGYTF.

This rearrangement joins TRBV7-3 to TRBJ2-1, with no clear D. The CDR3 is 13 amino acids. Deletions cut 4 bases from V and 5 bases from J, with 9 bases between. Germline values: CDR1 SGHTA, CDR2 FQGTGA. The CDR3 nucleotides read TGTGCCAGCAGCTATAGTATAGACAATGAGCAGTTCTTC. This gives the protein CASSYSIDNEQFF.

V is TRBV2 and J is TRBJ1-1; perhaps TRBD1 as D (5 bases). The CDR3 spans 16 residues. Germline V gene data show CDR1 as SNHLY and CDR2 as FYNNEI. The CDR3 DNA reads TGTGCGCGGAACACGGGGACGACTGAGATGAACACTGAAGCTTTCTTT. Its translation is CARNTGTTEMNTEAFF.

The V call is TRBV4-2, the J call TRBJ2-1; D may be TRBD1 (6 bases). The V end lost 0 bases, the J end lost 0 bases, and 24 bases lay between the germline ends. The CDR3 is 21 residues long. Germline lookup yields CDR1 LGHNA and CDR2 YNFKEQ. CDR3 amino acids: CASSQDPLAAGAVLSYNEQFF. The CDR3 bases are TGTGCCAGCAGCCAAGACCCGCTTGCCGCAGGGGCGGTTCTCTCCTACAATGAGCAGTTCTTC.

The chain joins TRBV29-1 to TRBJ2-4; 7 bases are a match to TRBD2. The length of the CDR3 is 13 residues. Unmatched junction bases numbered 9, after V lost 7 bases and J lost 6 bases. The germline V gene encodes CDR1 SQVTM and CDR2 ANQGSEA. CDR3 amino acids: CSARGVDRNIQYF. In nucleotides, the CDR3 is TGCAGCGCCCGGGGGGTCGACAGAAACATTCAGTACTTC.

This clonotype was detected only once. This chain connects TRBV2 to TRBJ2-2; D is uncertain. V lost 8 bases to trimming and J lost 6 bases, with 13 bases between them. Looked up from germline, CDR1 is SNHLY and CDR2 is FYNNEI. The CDR3 runs 13 residues. The CDR3 nucleotides read TGTGCCAGCGCCTATTCTCTAGCCGGGGAGCTGTTTTTT. Its protein product is CASAYSLAGELFF.

The V and J genes are TRBV12-3 or TRBV12-4 and TRBJ1-2; D uncertain. The germline V and J ends were trimmed by 2 bases and 3 bases, with 7 bases remaining between them. This CDR3 comprises 13 residues. The CDR3 DNA reads TGTGCCAGCAGTTTACTGGAAGACTATGGCTACACCTTC. Amino acid sequence: CASSLLEDYGYTF.

The chain is built from TRBV10-2 and TRBJ2-7, with TRBD2 matching over 9 bases. The CDR3 sequence is 14 residues long. The germline V gene has CDR1 WSHSY and CDR2 SAAADI. V dropped 3 bases and J dropped 7; count of bases not matched to a gene: 7. CDR3 protein: CASSEIAGAGEQYF. DNA of the CDR3: TGCGCCAGCAGTGAAATAGCGGGAGCGGGTGAGCAGTACTTC.

This chain joins TRBV27 and TRBJ2-7; no firm D call. V was pared by 0 bases and J by 6 bases, with 12 bases between. Germline V gene lookup returns CDR1 MNHEY and CDR2 SMNVEV (reference sequence). CDR3 size: 14 residues. The CDR3 reads CASSLSSVPFEQYF. The CDR3 bases are TGTGCCAGCAGTTTATCTTCGGTTCCCTTCGAGCAGTACTTC.

CDR3 sequence reads: CASSPDWDEQYF. The CDR3 DNA reads TGTGCCAGCTCACCAGATTGGGACGAGCAGTACTTC. V and J are TRBV18 and TRBJ2-7; unclear D gene. V was trimmed by 2 bases and J by 5 bases, leaving 7 bases between them. This CDR3 is 12 amino acids long. Germline assignment: CDR1 KGHSH and CDR2 LQKENI.

This clonotype showed up just once. The chain links TRBV29-1 to TRBJ2-1; D is tentatively TRBD1 or TRBD2 (5 bases each). Germline V lookup: CDR1 SQVTM, CDR2 ANQGSEA. Trimming took off 7 bases at V and 0 bases at J, with 19 bases between the two ends. The CDR3 sequence is 16 residues long. The CDR3 here is CSAPFEGTSSYNEQFF. CDR3 DNA sequence: TGCAGCGCCCCCTTTGAGGGGACGAGCTCCTACAATGAGCAGTTCTTC.

The rearrangement uses TRBV7-9 and TRBJ1-1; D is ambiguous. The germline V and J ends were trimmed by 7 bases and 5 bases, with 11 bases remaining between them. This CDR3 spans 12 amino acids. Per germline, CDR1 SEHNR and CDR2 FQNEAQ (reference sequence). DNA for the CDR3: TGTGCCAGCACCCTCGGAGGGACTGAAGCTTTCTTT. Protein sequence: CASTLGGTEAFF.

The chain carries TRBV12-3 or TRBV12-4 and TRBJ2-1, with a tentative D call TRBD2 (7 bases). There are 16 residues in the CDR3. V was clipped by 5 bases and J by 4 bases, with 18 bases between them. CDR3 sequence (DNA): TGTGCCAGCAGTGCCTGGGGAGGGGGGGGTTACAATGAGCAGTTCTTC. It translates to CASSAWGGGGYNEQFF.